This T cell receptor (beta chain) was profiled in a study of blood T cell repertoires in COVID-19. Study summary: Samples representing acute and convalescent COVID-19 were sourced from the United States, Italy and Spain. PBMCs, B-cell-depleted T cells, or T cells provided the cDNA or gDNA that made up the material.

Here immunoSEQ multiplex PCR was the method, and the copy in TCRdb shows in-frame clones only, minus some. This table has hundreds of thousands of clones, 85% appearing once. The TCR originated in a woman younger than 35 with acute or convalescent COVID-19. What was sequenced was peripheral blood.

The CDR3 DNA reads TGTGCCAGCGGTTCGGGACAGGGGTTCAGGGTCCTGACTTTC. It is translated as CASGSGQGFRVLTF. The chain recombines TRBV7-9 with TRBJ2-6, with TRBD1 matching 10 bases. Germline CDR1 is SEHNR and CDR2 is FQNEAQ (reference sequence). The CDR3 is 14 amino acids. J gave up 13 bases and V 8 bases, and 11 bases lay outside the gene matches.